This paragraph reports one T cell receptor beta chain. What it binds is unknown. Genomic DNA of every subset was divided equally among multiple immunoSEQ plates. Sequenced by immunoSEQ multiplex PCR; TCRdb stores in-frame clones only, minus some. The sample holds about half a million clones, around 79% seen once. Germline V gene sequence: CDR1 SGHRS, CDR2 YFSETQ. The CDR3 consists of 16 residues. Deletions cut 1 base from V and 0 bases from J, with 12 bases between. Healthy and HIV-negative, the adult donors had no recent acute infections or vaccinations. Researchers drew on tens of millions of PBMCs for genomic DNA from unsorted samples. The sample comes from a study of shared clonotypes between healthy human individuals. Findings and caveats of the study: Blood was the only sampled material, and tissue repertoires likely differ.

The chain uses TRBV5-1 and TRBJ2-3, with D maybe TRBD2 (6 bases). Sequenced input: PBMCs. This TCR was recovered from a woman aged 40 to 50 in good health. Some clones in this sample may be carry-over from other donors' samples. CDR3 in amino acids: CASSLISGSSTDTQYF. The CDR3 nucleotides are TGCGCCAGCAGCTTGATTAGCGGCTCTAGCACAGATACGCAGTATTTT.